The clone carrying this TCR beta chain was recorded at least ten times. Its antigen is unknown. The making of cDNA relied on 5'RACE with 10-nucleotide random UMIs. TCRdb re-called the 5' RACE reads through MiXCR, storing one row per CDR3 protein. This sample has tens of thousands of distinct CDR3 sequences; 10% occur once, and the top ten carry around 1.8%. V was clipped by 6 bases and J by 13 bases, with 19 bases between them. This CDR3 region has 13 residues. Germline CDR1 and CDR2: MNHNS and SASEGT. Volunteers at a blood bank in Maryland, USA, were the healthy controls. This sample is drawn from a study of neurological immune-mediated disorders. Study observations and caveats: Patients with HTLV-1-associated myelopathy had the highest level of TCR clonal expansion, whereas patients with multiple sclerosis had the lowest level, falling beneath the level found in healthy controls.

The source is a man aged 35-49 years in good health. Specimen: PBMCs. This chain connects TRBV6-1 to TRBJ2-1; D is perhaps TRBD2 (6 bases). The CDR3 DNA is TGTGCCAGCAGCGAAACGGCCGAGACTAGACAGTTCTTC. Amino acids: CASSETAETRQFF.